Listed here are 11 T cell receptor beta chains from one sample, sequenced in a study of blood T cell repertoires in COVID-19. Method: immunoSEQ multiplex PCR; TCRdb's copy keeps in-frame clones and lacks some. In the table there are tens of thousands of clones, more than 85% of which are singletons. The sample was peripheral blood. These receptors all stem from a human donor with active COVID-19. The donor label of this sample is uncertain.

V is TRBV3-1 (or the pseudogene TRBV3-2) and J is TRBJ2-3, with TRBD2 matching 7 bases. The CDR3 length is 18 residues. Per germline, CDR1 LGHDT and CDR2 YNNKEL (reference sequence). Trimming took 4 bases from V and 3 from J; bases not matched to a gene: 16. The CDR3, as DNA: TGTGCCAGCAGCCTAAACCCCTCGGGAGGAGCCTTTACAGATACGCAGTATTTT. Residues: CASSLNPSGGAFTDTQYF.

This clone has just a few counts. This sequence joins TRBV29-1 and TRBJ2-7; 9 bases are shared with TRBD1. The J segment lost 2 bases and the V segment lost 5 bases, leaving 7 bases of the junction unmatched. This CDR3 is built from 14 residues. Germline V CDR1 and CDR2: SQVTM, ANQGSEA. The CDR3 DNA reads TGCAGCGTTTGGGACAGGGAGGTGACCTACGAGCAGTACTTC. Translating it yields CSVWDREVTYEQYF.

This clone has a single count. The chain carries TRBV6-2 or TRBV6-3 and TRBJ2-3, with 13 bases matching TRBD2. Trimming took 6 bases from V and 4 from J; bases not matched to a gene: 4. This CDR3 region has 15 residues. Germline CDR1 reads MNHEY; CDR2 reads SVGEGT. CDR3 region: CASSRTSGSSDTQYF. CDR3 nucleotides: TGTGCCAGCAGCCGGACTAGCGGGAGTTCAGATACGCAGTATTTT.

V is TRBV5-6 and J is TRBJ2-3; D gene uncertain. Germline values: CDR1 SGHDT, CDR2 YYEEEE. This CDR3 region has 13 residues. V was trimmed by 4 bases and J by 0 bases, leaving 6 bases between them. The CDR3 DNA is TGTGCCAGCAGCGTTACTAGCACAGATACGCAGTATTTT. This sequence encodes CASSVTSTDTQYF.

Here the CDR3 DNA reads TGTGCCAGCTCACCACCGCGGACAGGCCCAACTGGGAACACTGAAGCTTTCTTT. This encodes CASSPPRTGPTGNTEAFF. V and J are TRBV18 and TRBJ1-1; TRBD1 agrees at 7 bases. V lost 0 bases to trimming and J lost 1 base; unmatched junction nucleotides: 11. Germline assignment: CDR1 KGHSH and CDR2 LQKENI. The CDR3 length is 18 residues.

This chain links TRBV6-5 with TRBJ2-5; D perhaps matches TRBD1 (6 bases). The CDR3 has 11 amino acids. V lost 8 bases and J 7 bases, leaving 11 bases between the germline ends. Germline CDR1 is MNHEY and CDR2 is SVGAGI. The chain's CDR3 is CASQGPGTQYF. The CDR3 region has the DNA TGTGCCAGCCAGGGGCCGGGGACCCAGTACTTC.

The CDR3 DNA is TGTGCCAGCGCCAGTCAGGGCTCCTACGAGCAGTACTTC. Translation gives CASASQGSYEQYF. The chain carries TRBV19 and TRBJ2-7, with D tentatively TRBD1 (5 bases). The germline V gene has CDR1 LNHDA and CDR2 SQIVND (reference sequence). CDR3 length: 13 residues. With 9 bases removed from V and 0 bases from J, the gap between germline ends came to 12 bases.

The rearrangement links TRBV9 to TRBJ1-2; 7 nucleotides align to TRBD1. This CDR3 spans 13 amino acids. After removal of 3 bases from V and 3 bases from J, the junction contained 2 bases not matched to a gene. Germline loops: CDR1 SGDLS, CDR2 YYNGEE. The CDR3 reads CASSEGGDYGYTF. The CDR3 DNA follows: TGTGCCAGCAGCGAAGGGGGCGACTATGGCTACACCTTC. The full variable domain, rest sourced from reference TRBV9 and TRBJ1-2, is DSGVTQTPKHLITATGQRVTLRCSPRSGDLSVYWYQQSLDQGLQFLIQYYNGEERAKGNILERFSAQQFPDLHSELNLSSLELGDSALYFCASSEGGDYGYTFGSGTRLTVV.

V is TRBV13 and J is TRBJ2-1; TRBD2 aligns across 9 bases. From germline, CDR1 is PRHDT and CDR2 FYEKMQ (reference sequence). The CDR3 is 15 residues long. V lost 0 bases, J lost 10 bases, and 7 bases stayed unmatched. CDR3 protein: CASSLGRGRGGEQFF. For the CDR3, the DNA is TGTGCCAGCAGCTTAGGCCGCGGGAGGGGCGGCGAGCAGTTCTTC.

This chain joins TRBV16 and TRBJ2-1, with D perhaps matching TRBD1 (6 bases). The CDR3 consists of 17 residues. Trimming cost V 2 bases and J 3 bases, with 17 bases left between them. Germline V gene sequence: CDR1 KGHSY, CDR2 FQNENV. The CDR3, as DNA: TGTGCCAGCAGCCAAACCTTAGACAGGAGAATCTACAATGAGCAGTTCTTC. As protein: CASSQTLDRRIYNEQFF.

The rearrangement joins TRBV4-2 to TRBJ2-1; 7 bases align to TRBD2. CDR1 and CDR2 (germline): LGHNA, YNFKEQ. The V and J ends lost 4 bases and 0 bases, in that order; junction bases with no gene match: 6. This CDR3 comprises 16 residues. Written as DNA, the CDR3 is TGTGCCAGCAGCCCTGTGGGGGGGAGCTCCTACAATGAGCAGTTCTTC. Residues: CASSPVGGSSYNEQFF.